Below, 14 T cell receptor beta chains from the same sample are listed, as sequenced in a study of cytomegalovirus exposure and HLA in healthy donors. Method: immunoSEQ multiplex PCR; TCRdb's copy keeps in-frame clones and lacks some. Of 130,000 to 150,000 clones in the sample, approximately 91% are singletons; the top ten hold 2.5% to 4%. The sample taken for sequencing was PBMCs. These receptors all come from a woman aged 18-29 years in good health and CMV-seropositive.

This clone was found once. The chain couples TRBV12-5 to TRBJ2-3; 8 nucleotides agree with TRBD1. Germline V CDR1 and CDR2: LGHNT, FRNRAP. CDR3 size: 13 residues. Unmatched junction bases numbered 6, after V lost 7 bases and J lost 6 bases. The CDR3 reads CASALTGADTQYF. For the CDR3, the DNA is TGTGCTAGTGCTCTGACAGGGGCCGATACGCAGTATTTT. The variable domain in full, completed from reference TRBV12-5 and TRBJ2-3, reads DARVTQTPRHKVTEMGQEVTMRCQPILGHNTVFWYRQTMMQGLELLAYFRNRAPLDDSGMPKDRFSAEMPDATLATLKIQPSEPRDSAVYFCASALTGADTQYFGPGTRLTVL.

This sequence joins TRBV5-1 and TRBJ2-1; TRBD2 aligns across 11 bases. The junction had 3 bases not matched to a gene; V was cut back by 4 bases and J by 3 bases. This CDR3 has 15 amino acids. Germline V gene data show CDR1 as SGHRS and CDR2 as YFSETQ. The CDR3 loop is CASSILAGDYNEQFF. The CDR3 nucleotides are TGCGCCAGCAGCATACTAGCGGGAGACTACAATGAGCAGTTCTTC.

This clone was recorded once. The V call is TRBV25-1, the J call TRBJ1-2; perhaps TRBD1 as D (5 bases). Germline-derived CDR1 and CDR2 are MGHDK and SYGVNS. The CDR3 length is 16 residues. The V end lost 1 base, the J end lost 7 bases, and 19 bases lay between the germline ends. The CDR3 bases are TGTGCCAGCAGTGAATTCAACCACGGGGGGGTTATTGGCTACACCTTC. Translation: CASSEFNHGGVIGYTF.

This CDR3 reads CASSLGAEIYEQYF. The CDR3 nucleotides are TGTGCCAGCAGCTTAGGCGCGGAGATCTACGAGCAGTACTTC. The gene calls are TRBV7-2 and TRBJ2-7; D is unresolved. The CDR3 is 14 amino acids. Germline-derived CDR1 and CDR2 are SGHTA and FQGNSA. Trimming pared 1 base from V and 3 bases from J, leaving 10 bases between.

The chain has TRBV28 and TRBJ2-7; 8 nucleotides match TRBD1. CDR1 and CDR2 (germline): MDHEN, SYDVKM. V dropped 6 bases and J dropped 4; count of bases not matched to a gene: 11. This CDR3 is built from 15 residues. The CDR3 is CASSSPGTGSYEQYF. In DNA, the CDR3 is TGTGCCAGCAGCAGTCCCGGGACAGGTTCGTACGAGCAGTACTTC.

This rearrangement joins TRBV11-2 to TRBJ2-7, with D possibly TRBD2 on 6 matching bases. V lost 1 base, J lost 5 bases, and 9 bases lay in between. Per germline, CDR1 SGHAT and CDR2 FQNNGV. The length of the CDR3 is 13 residues. In DNA form, the CDR3 reads TGTGCCAGCAGCTTAGCGGGAGAAGACGAGCAGTACTTC. It specifies CASSLAGEDEQYF.

The genes are TRBV11-3 and TRBJ2-7, with TRBD1 identical over 10 bases. The CDR3 consists of 17 residues. The germline V gene encodes CDR1 SGHNT and CDR2 YENEEA. After removal of 5 bases from V and 2 bases from J, the junction contained 12 bases not matched to a gene. The CDR3, as DNA: TGTGCCAGCAGCCCCGAAACCGGGACAGGGGATCCCTACGAGCAGTACTTC. Encoded protein: CASSPETGTGDPYEQYF.

J is TRBJ1-1 and V is TRBV5-6; D is perhaps TRBD1 (6 bases). This CDR3 has 15 residues. Germline V gene data show CDR1 as SGHDT and CDR2 as YYEEEE. V was shortened by 4 bases and J by 1 base, with 14 bases between the two germline ends. In nucleotides, the CDR3 is TGTGCCAGCAGCCGGTGGGGGCGCAGGAACACTGAAGCTTTCTTT. It is translated as CASSRWGRRNTEAFF.

This sequence joins TRBV2 and TRBJ2-2, with D tentatively TRBD2 (5 bases). Trimming shortened V by 3 bases and J by 0 bases, and 5 bases separated the two germline ends. Germline assignment: CDR1 SNHLY and CDR2 FYNNEI. There are 14 residues in the CDR3. The CDR3 protein is CASSERANTGELFF. CDR3 sequence (DNA): TGTGCCAGCAGTGAGAGGGCGAACACCGGGGAGCTGTTTTTT.

This clone was picked up a small number of times. V usage is TRBV15 and J usage is TRBJ2-7; D might be TRBD1 (7 bases). The CDR3 length is 16 residues. V dropped 3 bases and J dropped 0 bases, with 15 bases sitting between them. Germline V lookup: CDR1 LNHNV, CDR2 YYDKDF (reference sequence). The CDR3 bases are TGTGCCACCAGCAGGACTAGGGACAGTCACTCCTACGAGCAGTACTTC. Protein sequence: CATSRTRDSHSYEQYF.

The V and J genes are TRBV10-3 and TRBJ1-1, with D perhaps TRBD1 (5 bases). The CDR3 extends over 17 amino acids. Germline V gene sequence: CDR1 ENHRY, CDR2 SYGVKD. V lost 0 bases and J 4 bases, leaving 18 bases between the germline ends. The CDR3 region is CAISESSFAGVSTEAFF. The CDR3 DNA sequence: TGTGCCATCAGTGAGTCTTCTTTTGCGGGGGTTTCCACTGAAGCTTTCTTT.

This chain links TRBV28 with TRBJ2-7, with 7 positions matching TRBD1. This CDR3 comprises 16 residues. V was clipped by 9 bases and J by 0 bases; unmatched bases: 14. CDR1 MDHEN and CDR2 SYDVKM come from the germline V gene. DNA of the CDR3: TGTGCCAGTAGTATGGGGGTGACAGGGCTCTCCTACGAGCAGTACTTC. Amino acids: CASSMGVTGLSYEQYF.

This clone was seen once. V and J are TRBV19 and TRBJ2-7, with TRBD1 matching over 8 bases. The CDR3 length is 14 residues. Unmatched junction bases numbered 4, after V lost 3 bases and J lost 3 bases. The germline V gene encodes CDR1 LNHDA and CDR2 SQIVND (reference sequence). The CDR3 loop reads CASSIRGLVYEQYF. The CDR3 DNA is TGTGCCAGTAGTATCAGGGGGCTCGTCTACGAGCAGTACTTC.

This clone showed up just once. The chain employs TRBV15 and TRBJ2-5; D is perhaps TRBD2 (6 bases). This CDR3 spans 15 amino acids. The V and J ends lost 0 bases and 5 bases respectively, with 13 bases between them. Germline V gene lookup returns CDR1 LNHNV and CDR2 YYDKDF (reference sequence). The CDR3 DNA reads as TGTGCCACCAGCAGAGATAGAGCGGGTGGGGAGACCCAGTACTTC. Its translation is CATSRDRAGGETQYF. The entire variable domain, with the rest obtained from reference TRBV15 and TRBJ2-5, is as follows: DAMVIQNPRYQVTQFGKPVTLSCSQTLNHNVMYWYQQKSSQAPKLLFHYYDKDFNNEADTPDNFQSRRPNTSFCFLDIRSPGLGDTAMYLCATSRDRAGGETQYFGPGTRLLVL.